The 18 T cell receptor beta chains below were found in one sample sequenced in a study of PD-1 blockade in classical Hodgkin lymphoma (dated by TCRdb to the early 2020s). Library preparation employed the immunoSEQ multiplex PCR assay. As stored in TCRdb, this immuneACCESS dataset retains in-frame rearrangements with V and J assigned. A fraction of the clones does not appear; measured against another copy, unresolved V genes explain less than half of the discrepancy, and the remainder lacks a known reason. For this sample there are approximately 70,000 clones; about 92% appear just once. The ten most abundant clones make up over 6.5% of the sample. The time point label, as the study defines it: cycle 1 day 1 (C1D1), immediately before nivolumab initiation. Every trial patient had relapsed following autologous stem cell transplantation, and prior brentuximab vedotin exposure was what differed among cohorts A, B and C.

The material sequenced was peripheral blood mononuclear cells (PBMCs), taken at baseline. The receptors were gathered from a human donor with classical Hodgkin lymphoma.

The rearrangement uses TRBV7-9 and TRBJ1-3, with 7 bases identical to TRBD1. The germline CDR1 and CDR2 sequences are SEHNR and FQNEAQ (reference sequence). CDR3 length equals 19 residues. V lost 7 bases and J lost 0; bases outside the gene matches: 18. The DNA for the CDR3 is TGTGCCAGCACCCCAATCCTCGGACAGGTGTGGGGCTCTGGAAACACCATATATTTT. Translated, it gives CASTPILGQVWGSGNTIYF.

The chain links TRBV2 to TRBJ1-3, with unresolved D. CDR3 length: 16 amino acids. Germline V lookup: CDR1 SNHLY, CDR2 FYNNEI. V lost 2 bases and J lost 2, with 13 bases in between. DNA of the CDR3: TGTGCCAGCAGTGAACGCGGGAGCGGTCCTGGAAACACCATATATTTT. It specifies CASSERGSGPGNTIYF.

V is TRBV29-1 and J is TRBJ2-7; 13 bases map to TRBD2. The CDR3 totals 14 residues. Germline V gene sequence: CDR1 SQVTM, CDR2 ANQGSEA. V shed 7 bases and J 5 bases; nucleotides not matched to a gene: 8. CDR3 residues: CSGRLAGGSNEQYF. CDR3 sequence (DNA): TGCAGCGGCCGACTAGCGGGAGGCAGTAACGAGCAGTACTTC.

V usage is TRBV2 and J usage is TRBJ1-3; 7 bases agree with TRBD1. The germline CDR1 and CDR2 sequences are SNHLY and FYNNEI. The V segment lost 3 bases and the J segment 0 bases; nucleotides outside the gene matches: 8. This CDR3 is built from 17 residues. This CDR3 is CASSESGTDFSGNTIYF. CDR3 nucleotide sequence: TGTGCCAGCAGTGAGTCCGGGACAGACTTCTCTGGAAACACCATATATTTT.

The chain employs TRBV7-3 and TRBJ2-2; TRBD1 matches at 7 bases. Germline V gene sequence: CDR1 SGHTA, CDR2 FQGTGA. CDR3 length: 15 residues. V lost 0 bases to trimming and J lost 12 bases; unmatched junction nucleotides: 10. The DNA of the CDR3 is TGTGCCAGCAGCTTAACCTCCGGGACAGCTCGGAAGCTGTTTTTT. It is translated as CASSLTSGTARKLFF.

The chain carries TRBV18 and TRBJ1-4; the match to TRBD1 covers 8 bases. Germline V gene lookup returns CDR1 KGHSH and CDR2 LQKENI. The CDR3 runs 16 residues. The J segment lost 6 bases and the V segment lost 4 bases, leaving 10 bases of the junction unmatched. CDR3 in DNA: TGTGCCAGCTCACTCTCAGAGGACAGGGTTGATGAAAAACTGTTTTTT. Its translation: CASSLSEDRVDEKLFF.

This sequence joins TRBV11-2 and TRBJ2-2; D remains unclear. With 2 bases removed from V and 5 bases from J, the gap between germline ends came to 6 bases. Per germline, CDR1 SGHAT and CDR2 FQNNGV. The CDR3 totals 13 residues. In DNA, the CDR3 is TGTGCCAGCAGCTTAATAGGTACCGGGGAGCTGTTTTTT. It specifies CASSLIGTGELFF.

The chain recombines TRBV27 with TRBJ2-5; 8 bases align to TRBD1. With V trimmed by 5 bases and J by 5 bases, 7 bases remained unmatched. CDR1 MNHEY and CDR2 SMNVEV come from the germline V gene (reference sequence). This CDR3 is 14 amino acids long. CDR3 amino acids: CASSPQGQAETQYF. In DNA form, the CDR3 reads TGTGCCAGCAGTCCTCAGGGACAGGCGGAGACCCAGTACTTC.

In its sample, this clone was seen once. Here the CDR3 reads CASSDPRDPYNSPLHF. In DNA, the CDR3 is TGTGCCAGCAGTGATCCCCGGGACCCCTATAATTCACCCCTCCACTTT. The rearrangement uses TRBV9 and TRBJ1-6; D perhaps matches TRBD1 (5 bases). CDR1 is SGDLS, CDR2 YYNGEE, per germline. Trimming stripped 5 bases from V and 2 bases from J, with 14 bases between. This CDR3 comprises 16 residues.

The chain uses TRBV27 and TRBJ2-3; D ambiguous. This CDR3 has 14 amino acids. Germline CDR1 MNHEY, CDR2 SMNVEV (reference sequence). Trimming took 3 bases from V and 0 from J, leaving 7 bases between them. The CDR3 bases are TGTGCCAGCAGTTTCTTTACTAGCACAGATACGCAGTATTTT. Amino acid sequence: CASSFFTSTDTQYF.

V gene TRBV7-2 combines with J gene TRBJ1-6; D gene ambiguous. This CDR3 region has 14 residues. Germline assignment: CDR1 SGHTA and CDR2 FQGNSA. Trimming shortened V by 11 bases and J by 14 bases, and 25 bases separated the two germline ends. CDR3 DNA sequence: TGTGCCGCTGGGGATTTTGGGTTCCTTGGGACCCTCCACTTT. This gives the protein CAAGDFGFLGTLHF.

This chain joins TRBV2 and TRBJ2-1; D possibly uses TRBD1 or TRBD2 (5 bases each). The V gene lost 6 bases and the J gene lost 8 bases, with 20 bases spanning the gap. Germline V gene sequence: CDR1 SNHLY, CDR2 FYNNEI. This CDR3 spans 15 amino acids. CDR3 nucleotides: TGTGCCAGCAGCCCCCCGGGACGCCGGACCGATGAGCAGTTCTTC. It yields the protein CASSPPGRRTDEQFF.

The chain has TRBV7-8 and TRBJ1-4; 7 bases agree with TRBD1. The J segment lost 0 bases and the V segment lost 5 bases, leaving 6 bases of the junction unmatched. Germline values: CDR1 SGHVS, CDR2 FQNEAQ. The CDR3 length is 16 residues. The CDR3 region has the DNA TGTGCCAGCAGCCATCAAGACAGGGCAACTAATGAAAAACTGTTTTTT. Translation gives CASSHQDRATNEKLFF.

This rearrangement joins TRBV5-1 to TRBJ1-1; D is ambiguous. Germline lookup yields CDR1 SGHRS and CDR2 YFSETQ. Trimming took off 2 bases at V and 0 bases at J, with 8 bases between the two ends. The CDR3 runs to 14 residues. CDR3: CASSFTGMNTEAFF. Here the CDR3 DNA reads TGCGCCAGCAGCTTCACGGGGATGAACACTGAAGCTTTCTTT.

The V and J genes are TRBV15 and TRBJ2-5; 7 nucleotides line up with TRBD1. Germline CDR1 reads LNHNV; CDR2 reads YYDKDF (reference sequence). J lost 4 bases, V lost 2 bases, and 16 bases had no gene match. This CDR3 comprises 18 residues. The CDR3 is CATSRTTNLQGMPETQYF. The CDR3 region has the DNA TGTGCCACCAGCAGAACCACCAACTTACAGGGGATGCCAGAGACCCAGTACTTC.

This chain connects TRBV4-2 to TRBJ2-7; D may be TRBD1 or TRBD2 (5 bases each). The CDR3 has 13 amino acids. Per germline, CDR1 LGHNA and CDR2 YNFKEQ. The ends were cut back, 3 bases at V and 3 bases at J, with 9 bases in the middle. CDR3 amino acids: CASSHGANYEQYF. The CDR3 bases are TGTGCCAGCAGCCACGGGGCCAACTACGAGCAGTACTTC.

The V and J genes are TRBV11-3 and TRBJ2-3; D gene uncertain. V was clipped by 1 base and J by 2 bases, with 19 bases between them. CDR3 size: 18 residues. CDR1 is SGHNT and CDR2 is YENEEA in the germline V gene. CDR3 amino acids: CASSLVYLESPDTDTQYF. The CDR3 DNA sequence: TGTGCCAGCAGCTTAGTCTATCTAGAAAGCCCCGACACAGATACGCAGTATTTT. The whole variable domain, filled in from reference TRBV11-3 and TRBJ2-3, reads EAGVVQSPRYKIIEKKQPVAFWCNPISGHNTLYWYLQNLGQGPELLIRYENEEAVDDSQLPKDRFSAERLKGVDSTLKIQPAELGDSAVYLCASSLVYLESPDTDTQYFGPGTRLTVL.

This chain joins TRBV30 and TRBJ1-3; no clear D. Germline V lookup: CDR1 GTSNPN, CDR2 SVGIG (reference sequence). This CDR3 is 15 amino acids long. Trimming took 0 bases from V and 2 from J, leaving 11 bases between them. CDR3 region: CAWSVRGLAGNTIYF. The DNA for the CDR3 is TGTGCCTGGAGTGTACGGGGATTAGCTGGAAACACCATATATTTT.